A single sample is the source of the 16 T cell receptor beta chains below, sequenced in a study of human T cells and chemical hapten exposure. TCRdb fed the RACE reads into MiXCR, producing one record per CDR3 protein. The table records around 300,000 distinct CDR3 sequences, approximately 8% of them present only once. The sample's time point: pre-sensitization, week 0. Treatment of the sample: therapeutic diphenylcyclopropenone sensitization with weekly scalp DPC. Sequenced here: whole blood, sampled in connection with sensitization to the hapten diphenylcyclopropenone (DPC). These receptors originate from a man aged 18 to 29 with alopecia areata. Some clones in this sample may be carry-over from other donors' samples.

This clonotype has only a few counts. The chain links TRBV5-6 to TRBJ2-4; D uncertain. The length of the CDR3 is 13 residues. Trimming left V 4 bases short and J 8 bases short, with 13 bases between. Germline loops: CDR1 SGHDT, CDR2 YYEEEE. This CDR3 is CASSPLGRDIQYF. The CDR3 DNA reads TGTGCCAGCAGCCCCCTAGGCCGGGACATTCAGTACTTC.

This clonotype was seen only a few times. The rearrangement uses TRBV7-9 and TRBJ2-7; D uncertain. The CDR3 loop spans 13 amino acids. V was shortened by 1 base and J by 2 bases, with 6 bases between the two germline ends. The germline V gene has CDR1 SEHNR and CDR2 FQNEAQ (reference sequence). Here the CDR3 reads CASSLVTAYEQYF. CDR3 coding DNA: TGTGCCAGCAGCTTAGTGACGGCCTACGAGCAGTACTTC. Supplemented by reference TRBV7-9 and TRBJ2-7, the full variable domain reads DTGVSQNPRHKITKRGQNVTFRCDPISEHNRLYWYRQTLGQGPEFLTYFQNEAQLEKSRLLSDRFSAERPKGSFSTLEIQRTEQGDSAMYLCASSLVTAYEQYFGPGTRLTVT.

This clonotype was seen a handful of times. The CDR3, as DNA: TGTGCCAGCAGCCGTAGGGCGGGGAACACCGGGGAGCTGTTTTTT. Protein sequence: CASSRRAGNTGELFF. This chain connects TRBV7-3 to TRBJ2-2; D may be TRBD2 (5 bases). V lost 5 bases and J lost 1, with 11 bases in between. The CDR3 has 15 residues. Germline CDR1 reads SGHTA; CDR2 reads FQGTGA.

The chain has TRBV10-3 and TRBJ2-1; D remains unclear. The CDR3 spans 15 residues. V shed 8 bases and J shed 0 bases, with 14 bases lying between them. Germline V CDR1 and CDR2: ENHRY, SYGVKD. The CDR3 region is CAIGLTVSSYNEQFF. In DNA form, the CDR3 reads TGTGCCATCGGATTGACTGTTAGCTCCTACAATGAGCAGTTCTTC.

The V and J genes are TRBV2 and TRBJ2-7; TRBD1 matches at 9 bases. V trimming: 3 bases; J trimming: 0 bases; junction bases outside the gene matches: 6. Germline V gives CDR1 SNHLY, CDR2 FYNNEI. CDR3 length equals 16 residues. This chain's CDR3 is CASSEGQGLLSYEQYV. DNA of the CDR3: TGTGCCAGCAGTGAGGGACAGGGATTGCTCTCCTACGAGCAGTACGTC.

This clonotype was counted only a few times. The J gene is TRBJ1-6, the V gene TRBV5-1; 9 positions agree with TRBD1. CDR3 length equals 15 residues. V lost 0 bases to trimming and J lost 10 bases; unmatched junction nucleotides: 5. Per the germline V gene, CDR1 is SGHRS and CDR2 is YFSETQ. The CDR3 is CASSLAGQGRSPLHF. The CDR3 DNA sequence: TGCGCCAGCAGCTTGGCGGGACAGGGAAGGTCACCCCTCCACTTT.

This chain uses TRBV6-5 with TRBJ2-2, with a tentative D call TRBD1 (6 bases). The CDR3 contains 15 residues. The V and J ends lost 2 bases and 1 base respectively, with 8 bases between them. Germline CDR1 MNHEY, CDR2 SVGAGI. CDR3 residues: CASSYDRQNTGELFF. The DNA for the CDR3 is TGTGCCAGCAGTTACGACAGGCAGAACACCGGGGAGCTGTTTTTT.

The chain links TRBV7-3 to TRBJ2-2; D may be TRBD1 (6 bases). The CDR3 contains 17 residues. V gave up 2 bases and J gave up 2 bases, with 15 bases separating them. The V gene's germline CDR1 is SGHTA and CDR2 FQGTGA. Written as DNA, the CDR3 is TGTGCCAGCAGCTTATGGGGCAGGGGCCTTAACACCGGGGAGCTGTTTTTT. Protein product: CASSLWGRGLNTGELFF.

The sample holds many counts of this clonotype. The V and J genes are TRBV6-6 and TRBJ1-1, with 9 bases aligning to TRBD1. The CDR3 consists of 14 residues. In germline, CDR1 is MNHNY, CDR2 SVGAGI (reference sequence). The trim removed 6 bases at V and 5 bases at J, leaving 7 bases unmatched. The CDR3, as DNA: TGTGCCAGCAGACCGACAGGGGGAGAAACTGAAGCTTTCTTT. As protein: CASRPTGGETEAFF.

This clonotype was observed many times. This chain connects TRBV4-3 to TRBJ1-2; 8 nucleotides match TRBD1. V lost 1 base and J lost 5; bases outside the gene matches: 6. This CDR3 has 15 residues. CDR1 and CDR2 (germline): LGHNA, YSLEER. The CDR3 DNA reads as TGCGCCAGCAGCCAAGCTCAGGGGGCGGGTTATGGCTACACCTTC. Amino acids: CASSQAQGAGYGYTF.

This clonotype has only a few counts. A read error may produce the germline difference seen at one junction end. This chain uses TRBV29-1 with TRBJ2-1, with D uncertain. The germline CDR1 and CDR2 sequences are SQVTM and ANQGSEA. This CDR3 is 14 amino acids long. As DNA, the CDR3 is TGCAGCGTTGAAGGAGACTCGTCGTACAACGAGCAGTTCTTC. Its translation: CSVEGDSSYNEQFF.

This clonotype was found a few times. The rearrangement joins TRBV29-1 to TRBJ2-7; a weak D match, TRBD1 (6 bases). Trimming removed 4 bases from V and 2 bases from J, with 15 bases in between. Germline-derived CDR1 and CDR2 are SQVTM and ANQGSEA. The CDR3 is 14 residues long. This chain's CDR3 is CSVVSDPGAYEQYF. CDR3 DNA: TGCAGCGTTGTCTCGGACCCAGGGGCCTACGAGCAGTACTTC.

For the CDR3, the DNA is TGTGCCAGCAGCTTATGGGGCCCCGAGACAGGGGAGGTCTATGGCTACACCTTC. As protein: CASSLWGPETGEVYGYTF. The rearrangement links TRBV7-2 to TRBJ1-2, with 8 bases lining up with TRBD1. From germline, CDR1 is SGHTA and CDR2 FQGNSA. With 2 bases clipped from V and 4 bases from J, the junction kept 15 bases outside the gene matches. The CDR3 contains 18 residues.

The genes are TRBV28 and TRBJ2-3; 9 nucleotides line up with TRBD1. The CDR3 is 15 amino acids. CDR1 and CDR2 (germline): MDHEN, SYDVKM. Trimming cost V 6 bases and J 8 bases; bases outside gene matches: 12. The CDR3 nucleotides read TGTGCCAGCAGCACCAGGAACAGGGGGCAAGGTACGCAGTATTTT. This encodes CASSTRNRGQGTQYF.

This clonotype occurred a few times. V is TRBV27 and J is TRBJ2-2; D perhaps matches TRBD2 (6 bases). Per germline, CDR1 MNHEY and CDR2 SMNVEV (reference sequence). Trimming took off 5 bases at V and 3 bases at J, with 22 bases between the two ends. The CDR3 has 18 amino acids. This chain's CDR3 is CASSLIAGLILDTGELFF. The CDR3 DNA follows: TGTGCCAGCAGTCTAATTGCCGGACTAATACTCGACACCGGGGAGCTGTTTTTT.

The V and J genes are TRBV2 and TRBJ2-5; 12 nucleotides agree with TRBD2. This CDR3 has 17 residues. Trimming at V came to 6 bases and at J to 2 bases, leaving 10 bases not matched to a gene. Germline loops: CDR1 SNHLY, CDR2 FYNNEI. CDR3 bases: TGTGCCAGCAGGAGACTAGCGGGGGCCTTAAGTCAAGAGACCCAGTACTTC. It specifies CASRRLAGALSQETQYF.